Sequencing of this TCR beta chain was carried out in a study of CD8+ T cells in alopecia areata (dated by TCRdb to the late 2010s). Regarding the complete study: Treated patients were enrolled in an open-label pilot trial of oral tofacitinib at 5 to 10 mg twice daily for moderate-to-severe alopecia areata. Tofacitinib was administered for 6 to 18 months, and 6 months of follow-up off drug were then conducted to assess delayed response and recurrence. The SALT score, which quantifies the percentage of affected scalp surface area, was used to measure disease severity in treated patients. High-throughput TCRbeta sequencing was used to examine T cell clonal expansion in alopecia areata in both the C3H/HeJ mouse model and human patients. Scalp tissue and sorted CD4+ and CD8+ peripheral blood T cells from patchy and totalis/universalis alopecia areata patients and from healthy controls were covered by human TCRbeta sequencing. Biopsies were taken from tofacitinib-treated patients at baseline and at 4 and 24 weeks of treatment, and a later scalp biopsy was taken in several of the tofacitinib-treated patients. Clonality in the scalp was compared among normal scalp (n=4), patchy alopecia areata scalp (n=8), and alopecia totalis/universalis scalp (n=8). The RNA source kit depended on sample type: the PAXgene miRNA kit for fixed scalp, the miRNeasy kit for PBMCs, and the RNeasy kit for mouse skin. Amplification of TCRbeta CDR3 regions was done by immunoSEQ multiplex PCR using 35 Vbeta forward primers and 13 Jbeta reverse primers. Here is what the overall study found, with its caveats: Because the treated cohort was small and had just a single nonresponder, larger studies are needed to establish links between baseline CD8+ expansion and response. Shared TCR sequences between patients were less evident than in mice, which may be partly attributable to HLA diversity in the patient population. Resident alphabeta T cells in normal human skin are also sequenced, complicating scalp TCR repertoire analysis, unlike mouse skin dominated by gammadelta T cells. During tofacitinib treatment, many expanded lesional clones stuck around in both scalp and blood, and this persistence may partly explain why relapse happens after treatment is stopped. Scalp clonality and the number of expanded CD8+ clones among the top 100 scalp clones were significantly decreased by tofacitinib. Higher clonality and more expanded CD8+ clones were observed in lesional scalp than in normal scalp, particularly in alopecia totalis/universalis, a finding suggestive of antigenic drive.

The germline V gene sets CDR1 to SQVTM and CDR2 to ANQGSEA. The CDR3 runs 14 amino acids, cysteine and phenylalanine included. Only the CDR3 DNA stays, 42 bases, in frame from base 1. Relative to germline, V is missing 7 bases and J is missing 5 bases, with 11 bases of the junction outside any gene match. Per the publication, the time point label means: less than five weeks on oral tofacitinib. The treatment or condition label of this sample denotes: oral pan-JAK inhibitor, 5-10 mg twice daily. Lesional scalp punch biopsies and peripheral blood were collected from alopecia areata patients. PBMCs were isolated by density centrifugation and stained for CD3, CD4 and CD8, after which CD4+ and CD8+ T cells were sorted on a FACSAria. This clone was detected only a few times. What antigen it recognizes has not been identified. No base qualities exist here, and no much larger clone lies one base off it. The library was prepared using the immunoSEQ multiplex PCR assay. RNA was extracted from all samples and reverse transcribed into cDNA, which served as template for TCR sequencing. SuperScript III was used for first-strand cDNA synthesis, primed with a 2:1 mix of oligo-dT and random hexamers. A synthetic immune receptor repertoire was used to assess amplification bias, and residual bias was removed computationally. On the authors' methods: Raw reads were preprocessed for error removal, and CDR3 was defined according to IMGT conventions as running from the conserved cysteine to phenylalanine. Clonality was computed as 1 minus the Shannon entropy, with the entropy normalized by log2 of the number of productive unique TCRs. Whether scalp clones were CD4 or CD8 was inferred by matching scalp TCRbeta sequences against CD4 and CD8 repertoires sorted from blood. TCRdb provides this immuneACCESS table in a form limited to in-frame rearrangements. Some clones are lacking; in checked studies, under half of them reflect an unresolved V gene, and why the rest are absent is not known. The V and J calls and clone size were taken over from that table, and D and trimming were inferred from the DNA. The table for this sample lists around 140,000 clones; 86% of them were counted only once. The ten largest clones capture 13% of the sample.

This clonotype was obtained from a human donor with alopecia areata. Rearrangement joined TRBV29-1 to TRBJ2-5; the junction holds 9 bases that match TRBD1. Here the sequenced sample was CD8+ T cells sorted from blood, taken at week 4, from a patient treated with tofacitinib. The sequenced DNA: TGCAGCGCCACCGGGACAGGGTTAAGTGAGACCCAGTACTTC. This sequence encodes CSATGTGLSETQYF.